The sample holds a few counts of the clone carrying this T cell receptor beta chain. As yet, its antigen is unknown. The V gene end was trimmed by 1 base and the J gene end by 4 bases; junction bases not matched to a gene: 7. CDR1 and CDR2 (germline): LGHDT, YNNKEL (reference sequence). The CDR3 covers 16 residues. TCRdb fed the RACE reads into MiXCR, producing one record per CDR3 protein. The sample records roughly 380,000 distinct CDR3 sequences, around 4.8% being singletons. The time point: patch test 1, 2 weeks after DPC sensitization. The treatment was: therapeutic diphenylcyclopropenone sensitization with weekly scalp DPC. The authors extracted total RNA from unfractionated whole blood. This record belongs to a study of human T cells and chemical hapten exposure. Overall study: Chiefly female patients presented with alopecia areata, totalis or universalis. General observations from the study: The study found expanded TCRs formed significantly more large CDR3 similarity clusters than controls.

Sequences were derived from whole blood, sampled in connection with sensitization to the hapten diphenylcyclopropenone (DPC). The receptor was isolated from a woman aged 50 to 65 with alopecia areata. Some clones in this sample may be carry-over from other donors' samples. The V and J genes are TRBV3-1 and TRBJ2-3, with 8 nucleotides matching TRBD1. The CDR3 protein is CASSQGWTGSADTQYF. The DNA of the CDR3 is TGTGCCAGCAGCCAAGGATGGACAGGGTCGGCAGATACGCAGTATTTT.